The rows below give T cell receptor beta chains drawn from one sample of a study of tumor-infiltrating lymphocytes in glioblastoma multiforme. TCRdb analysed the multiplex PCR reads with MiXCR anew, one entry per CDR3 protein. This sample has about 11,000 distinct CDR3 sequences; 65% to 75% occur once, and the top ten carry 40%. The sample consisted of brain tumor tissue. Every receptor here comes from a male donor with glioblastoma. The CDR3 runs from the conserved cysteine through the conserved F or W. D genes are given only for firm matches. The size of a clone is reported for some rows only, either as once, few or many, or as a class for expanded clones.

d_gene: NA; j_gene: TRBJ2-3; len: 16; v_gene: TRBV11-1; abundance: NA; CDR3aa: CASSLTTGPNIDTQYF; CDR3nt: TGTGCCAGCAGCTTAACCACAGGGCCTAACATAGATACGCAGTATTTT
d_gene: TRBD1; j_gene: TRBJ1-6; len: 15; v_gene: TRBV12-3/TRBV12-4; abundance: NA; CDR3aa: CASSSGTDFNSPLHF; CDR3nt: TGTGCCAGCAGTTCTGGGACAGATTTTAATTCACCCCTCCACTTT
d_gene: TRBD2; j_gene: TRBJ2-2; len: 17; v_gene: TRBV11-2; abundance: NA; CDR3aa: CASSVLAGGSNTGELFF; CDR3nt: TGTGCCAGCAGTGTACTAGCGGGAGGTTCGAACACCGGGGAGCTGTTTTTT
d_gene: TRBD2; j_gene: TRBJ2-1; len: 15; v_gene: TRBV11-2; abundance: NA; CDR3aa: CASSPPGSSGREQFF; CDR3nt: TGTGCCAGCAGCCCCCCCGGTAGTAGCGGGCGCGAGCAGTTCTTC
d_gene: NA; j_gene: TRBJ1-1; len: 15; v_gene: TRBV20-1; abundance: NA; CDR3aa: CSASPWGLTHTEAFF; CDR3nt: TGCAGTGCTAGCCCTTGGGGGCTTACCCACACTGAAGCTTTCTTT
d_gene: TRBD2; j_gene: TRBJ2-7; len: 14; v_gene: TRBV29-1; abundance: NA; CDR3aa: CSVAGTSGFSEQYF; CDR3nt: TGCAGCGTTGCGGGGACTAGCGGCTTTTCCGAGCAGTACTTC
d_gene: NA; j_gene: TRBJ2-1; len: 17; v_gene: TRBV4-1; abundance: NA; CDR3aa: CASSQGTGRGSYNEQSF; CDR3nt: TGCGCCAGCAGCCAAGGGACTGGAAGGGGCTCCTATAATGAGCAGTCCTTC
d_gene: NA; j_gene: TRBJ2-1; len: 16; v_gene: TRBV5-4; abundance: NA; CDR3aa: CASSREAGSSYNAQFF; CDR3nt: TGTGCCAGCAGCCGTGAGGCAGGGAGCTCCTACAATGCGCAGTTCTTC
d_gene: TRBD2; j_gene: TRBJ2-7; len: 16; v_gene: TRBV11-2; abundance: NA; CDR3aa: CASSFSSGTLAYEQYF; CDR3nt: TGTGCCAGCAGCTTTAGTAGCGGGACCCTCGCCTACGAGCAGTACTTC
d_gene: TRBD2; j_gene: TRBJ2-7; len: 14; v_gene: TRBV30; abundance: NA; CDR3aa: CPWSSTSGGLKQYF; CDR3nt: TGTCCCTGGAGTTCGACTAGCGGGGGCCTTAAGCAGTACTTC
d_gene: NA; j_gene: TRBJ1-6; len: 13; v_gene: TRBV29-1; abundance: NA; CDR3aa: CIVARYRESPLHF; CDR3nt: TGTATCGTTGCCAGGTACAGAGAATCACCCCTCCACTTT
d_gene: NA; j_gene: TRBJ1-5; len: 12; v_gene: TRBV5-1; abundance: NA; CDR3aa: CASSPRGNQPHF; CDR3nt: TGCGCCAGCAGCCCGAGGGGAAATCAGCCCCATTTT
d_gene: NA; j_gene: TRBJ2-1; len: 15; v_gene: TRBV11-2; abundance: few; CDR3aa: CASSPGAYTYNEQFF; CDR3nt: TGTGCCAGCAGCCCTGGAGCCTACACCTACAATGAGCAGTTCTTC
d_gene: TRBD2; j_gene: TRBJ2-3; len: 15; v_gene: TRBV20-1; abundance: NA; CDR3aa: CSAPGTRGVTDTQYF; CDR3nt: TGCAGTGCCCCCGGTACGCGGGGGGTAACAGATACGCAGTATTTT
d_gene: NA; j_gene: TRBJ2-1; len: 15; v_gene: TRBV29-1; abundance: NA; CDR3aa: CSAEVGGRSYNEQFF; CDR3nt: TGCAGCGCTGAGGTGGGGGGAAGGTCCTACAATGAGCAGTTCTTC
d_gene: NA; j_gene: TRBJ2-1; len: 14; v_gene: TRBV11-3; abundance: few; CDR3aa: CASSLAGSYNDQFF; CDR3nt: TGCGCCAGCAGCTTAGCTGGGTCCTACAATGACCAGTTCTTC
d_gene: NA; j_gene: TRBJ2-7; len: 17; v_gene: TRBV6-6; abundance: NA; CDR3aa: CASSLSLVGLESYEQYF; CDR3nt: TGTGCCAGCAGTTTAAGCCTAGTTGGCTTGGAGTCCTACGAGCAGTACTTC
d_gene: TRBD2; j_gene: TRBJ2-1; len: 19; v_gene: TRBV11-2; abundance: NA; CDR3aa: CASSLVRGAIMASYNEQFF; CDR3nt: TGTGCCAGCAGCTTAGTGCGGGGGGCTATTATGGCCTCCTACAATGAGCAGTTCTTC
d_gene: NA; j_gene: TRBJ1-3; len: 13; v_gene: TRBV11-3; abundance: NA; CDR3aa: CASREDSGNTIYF; CDR3nt: TGTGCCTCGCGGGAAGACTCTGGAAACACCATATATTTT
d_gene: NA; j_gene: TRBJ2-1; len: 17; v_gene: TRBV11-2; abundance: NA; CDR3aa: CASSLEGVGLLYNEQFF; CDR3nt: TGTGCCAGCAGCTTAGAAGGGGTGGGACTGCTGTACAATGAGCAGTTCTTC
d_gene: NA; j_gene: TRBJ2-1; len: 15; v_gene: TRBV29-1; abundance: NA; CDR3aa: CSVEGGGRSYKEQFF; CDR3nt: TGCAGCGTGGAGGGGGGGGGAAGGTCCTACAAGGAGCAGTTCTTC
d_gene: NA; j_gene: TRBJ2-3; len: 12; v_gene: TRBV20-1; abundance: NA; CDR3aa: CSARVVADTQYF; CDR3nt: TGCAGTGCTAGAGTGGTAGCGGATACGCAGTATTTT
d_gene: NA; j_gene: TRBJ2-1; len: 16; v_gene: TRBV4-1; abundance: medium-sized; CDR3aa: CASSQDSTFLNNEQFF; CDR3nt: TGCGCCAGCAGCCAAGATTCGACCTTCCTGAACAATGAGCAGTTCTTC